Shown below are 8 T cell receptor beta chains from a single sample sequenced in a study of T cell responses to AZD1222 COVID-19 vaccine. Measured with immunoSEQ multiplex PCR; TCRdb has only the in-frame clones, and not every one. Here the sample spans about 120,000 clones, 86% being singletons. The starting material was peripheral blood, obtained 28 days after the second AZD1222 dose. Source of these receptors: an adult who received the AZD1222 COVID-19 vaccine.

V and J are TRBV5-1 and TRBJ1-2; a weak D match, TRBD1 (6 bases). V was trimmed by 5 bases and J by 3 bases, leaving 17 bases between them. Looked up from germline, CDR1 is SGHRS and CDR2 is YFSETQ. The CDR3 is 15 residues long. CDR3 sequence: CASRLRTEGYYGYTF. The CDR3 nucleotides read TGCGCCAGCAGACTACGGACAGAAGGCTACTATGGCTACACCTTC.

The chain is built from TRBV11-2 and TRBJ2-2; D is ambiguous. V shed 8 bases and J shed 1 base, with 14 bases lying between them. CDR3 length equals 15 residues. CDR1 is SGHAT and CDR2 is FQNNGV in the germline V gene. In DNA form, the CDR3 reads TGTGCCAGCCGCCGTTCGGCCTTGAACACCGGGGAGCTGTTTTTT. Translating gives CASRRSALNTGELFF.

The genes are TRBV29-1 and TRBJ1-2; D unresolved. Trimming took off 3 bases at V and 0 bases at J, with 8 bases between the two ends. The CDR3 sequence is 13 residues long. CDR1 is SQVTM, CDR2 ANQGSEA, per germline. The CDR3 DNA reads TGCAGCGTTGAGGACGGAACTAACTATGGCTACACCTTC. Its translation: CSVEDGTNYGYTF.

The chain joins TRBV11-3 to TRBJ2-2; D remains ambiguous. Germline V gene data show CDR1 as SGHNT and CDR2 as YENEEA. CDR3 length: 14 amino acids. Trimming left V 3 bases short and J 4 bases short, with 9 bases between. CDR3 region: CASSFRSATGELFF. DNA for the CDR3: TGTGCCAGCAGCTTCAGGTCGGCCACCGGGGAGCTGTTTTTT.

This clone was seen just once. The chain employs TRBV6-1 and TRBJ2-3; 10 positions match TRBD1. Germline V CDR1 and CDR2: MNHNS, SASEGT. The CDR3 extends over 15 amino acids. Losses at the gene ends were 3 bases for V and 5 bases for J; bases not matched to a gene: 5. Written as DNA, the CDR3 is TGTGCCAGCAGTGATGGACAGGGGGACGTAGATACGCAGTATTTT. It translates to CASSDGQGDVDTQYF.

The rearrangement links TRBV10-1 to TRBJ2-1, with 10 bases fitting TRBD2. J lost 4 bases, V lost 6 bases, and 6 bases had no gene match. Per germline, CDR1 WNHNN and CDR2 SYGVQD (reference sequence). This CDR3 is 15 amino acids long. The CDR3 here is CASRASSGGYNEQFF. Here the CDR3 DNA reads TGCGCCAGCAGGGCCTCTAGCGGGGGATACAATGAGCAGTTCTTC.

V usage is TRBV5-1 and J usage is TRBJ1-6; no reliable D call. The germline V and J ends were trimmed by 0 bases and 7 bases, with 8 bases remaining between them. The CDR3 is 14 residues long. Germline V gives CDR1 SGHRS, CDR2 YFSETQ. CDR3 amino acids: CASSLAAPNSPLHF. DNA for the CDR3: TGCGCCAGCAGCTTGGCCGCACCGAATTCACCCCTCCACTTT. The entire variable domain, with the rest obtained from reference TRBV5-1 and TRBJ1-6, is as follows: KAGVTQTPRYLIKTRGQQVTLSCSPISGHRSVSWYQQTPGQGLQFLFEYFSETQRNKGNFPGRFSGRQFSNSRSEMNVSTLELGDSALYLCASSLAAPNSPLHFGNGTRLTVT.

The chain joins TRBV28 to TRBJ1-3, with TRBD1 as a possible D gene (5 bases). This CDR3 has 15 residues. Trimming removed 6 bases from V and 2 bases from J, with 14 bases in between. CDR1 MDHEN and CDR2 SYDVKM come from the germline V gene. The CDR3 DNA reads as TGTGCCAGCAGCCCCTGGGGACGGGCTGGAAACACCATATATTTT. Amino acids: CASSPWGRAGNTIYF.